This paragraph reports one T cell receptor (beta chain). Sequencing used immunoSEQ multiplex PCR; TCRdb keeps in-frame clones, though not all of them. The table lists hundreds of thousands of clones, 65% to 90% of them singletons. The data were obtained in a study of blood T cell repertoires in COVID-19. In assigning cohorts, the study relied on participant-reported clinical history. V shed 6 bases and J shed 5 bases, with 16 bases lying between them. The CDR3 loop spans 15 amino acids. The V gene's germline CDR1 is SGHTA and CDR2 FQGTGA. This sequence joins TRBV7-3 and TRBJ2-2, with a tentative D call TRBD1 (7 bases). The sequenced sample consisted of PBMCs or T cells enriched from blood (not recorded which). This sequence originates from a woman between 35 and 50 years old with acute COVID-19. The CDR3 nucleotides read TGTGCCAGCAGGAGCGGGCCAGGGGGGACCGGGGAGCTGTTTTTT. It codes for CASRSGPGGTGELFF. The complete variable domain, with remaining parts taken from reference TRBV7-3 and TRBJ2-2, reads GAGVSQTPSNKVTEKGKYVELRCDPISGHTALYWYRQSLGQGPEFLIYFQGTGAADDSGLPNDRFFAVRPEGSVSTLKIQRTERGDSAVYLCASRSGPGGTGELFFGEGSRLTVL.